The clone carrying this TCR beta chain appeared a single time. Its antigen is undetermined. The data were taken from a study of siplizumab effects on memory and regulatory T cells. Sequencing was performed with immunoSEQ multiplex PCR; in TCRdb, only in-frame clones are kept and a portion is missing. Of tens of thousands of clones detected, about 90% appear once; the ten largest clones hold about 27%. V shed 1 base and J shed 0 bases, with 7 bases lying between them. Looked up from germline, CDR1 is LNHDA and CDR2 is SQIVND (reference sequence). The CDR3 runs to 14 residues. Study conclusions and caveats: With siplizumab, mappable alloreactive CD4+ clones averaged 68.8% Treg-derived, versus around 27% in controls. About 75-97% of proliferating CD4+ or CD8+ clones had no assignable naive or memory phenotype. Siplizumab produced a significant drop in alloreactive sequences attributable to unstimulated CD4+ memory cells. Apparently key alloresponse contributors, naive T cells also seemed more diverse than memory cells.

The chain links TRBV19 to TRBJ2-7; D is unclear. Input material: CD8+ T cells sorted from blood. The receptor's source is a human donor in good health. In nucleotides, the CDR3 is TGTGCCAGTAGTATAGGCAGCAGCTCCTACGAGCAGTACTTC. This sequence encodes CASSIGSSSYEQYF.